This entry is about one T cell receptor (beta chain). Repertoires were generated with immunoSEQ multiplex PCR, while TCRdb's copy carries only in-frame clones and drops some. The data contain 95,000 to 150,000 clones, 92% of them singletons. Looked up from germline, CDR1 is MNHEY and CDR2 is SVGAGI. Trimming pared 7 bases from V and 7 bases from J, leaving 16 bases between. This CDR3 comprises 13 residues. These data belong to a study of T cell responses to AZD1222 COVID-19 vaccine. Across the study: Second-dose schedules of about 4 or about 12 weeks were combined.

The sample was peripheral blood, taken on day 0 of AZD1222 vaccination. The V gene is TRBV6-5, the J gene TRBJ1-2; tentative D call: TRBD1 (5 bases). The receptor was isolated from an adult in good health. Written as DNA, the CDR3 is TGTGCCAGCATGGACGGGGGGTTCGGTGGCTACACCTTC. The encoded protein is CASMDGGFGGYTF.